This T cell receptor beta chain was captured in a study of blood T cell repertoires in COVID-19. Study details: Specimens from acute and convalescent COVID-19 originated in the United States, Italy and Spain. T cells, B-cell-depleted T cells, or PBMCs provided the cDNA or gDNA that served as material.

In the study's own analysis: Nucleated cell number was recorded as an estimate derived from reference gene primer amplification. Sequencing used immunoSEQ multiplex PCR; TCRdb keeps in-frame clones, though not all of them. That table supplies the V and J calls and clone size; D and trimming were determined from the DNA. The sample carries about 62,000 clones, roughly four fifths recorded once. V lost 3 bases and J lost 1, with 6 bases in between. Per germline, CDR1 SQVTM and CDR2 ANQGSEA. CDR3 length equals 13 residues. The sequenced sample was peripheral blood. This TCR derives from a woman between 50 and 59 years old with active or convalescent COVID-19. This chain links TRBV29-1 with TRBJ2-2, with D hard to call. This chain's CDR3 is CSVDRGNTGELFF. DNA of the CDR3: TGCAGCGTTGACCGCGGGAACACCGGGGAGCTGTTTTTT.